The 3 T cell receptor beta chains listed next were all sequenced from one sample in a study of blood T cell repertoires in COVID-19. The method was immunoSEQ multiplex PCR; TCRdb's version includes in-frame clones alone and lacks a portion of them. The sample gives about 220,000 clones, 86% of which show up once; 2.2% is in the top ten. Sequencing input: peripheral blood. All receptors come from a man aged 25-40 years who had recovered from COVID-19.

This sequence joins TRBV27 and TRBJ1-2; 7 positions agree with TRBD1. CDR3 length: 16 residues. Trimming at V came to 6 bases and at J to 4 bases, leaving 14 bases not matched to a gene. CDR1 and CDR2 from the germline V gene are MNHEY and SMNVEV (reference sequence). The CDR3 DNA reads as TGTGCCAGCAGCTCCCTCGGGACAGAAAAACGCTATGGCTACACCTTC. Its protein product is CASSSLGTEKRYGYTF.

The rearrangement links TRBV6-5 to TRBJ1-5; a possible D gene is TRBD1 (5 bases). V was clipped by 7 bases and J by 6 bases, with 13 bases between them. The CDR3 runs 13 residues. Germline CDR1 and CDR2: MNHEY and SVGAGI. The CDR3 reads CASTLGEGQPQHF. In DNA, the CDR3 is TGTGCCAGCACTTTAGGGGAAGGTCAGCCCCAGCATTTT.

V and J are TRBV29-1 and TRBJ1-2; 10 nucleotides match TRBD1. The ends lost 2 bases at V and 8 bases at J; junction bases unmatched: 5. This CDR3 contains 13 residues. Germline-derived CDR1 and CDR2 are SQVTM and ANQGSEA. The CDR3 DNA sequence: TGCAGCGTTGAACCGACAGGGGGCCACGGCTACACCTTC. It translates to CSVEPTGGHGYTF.